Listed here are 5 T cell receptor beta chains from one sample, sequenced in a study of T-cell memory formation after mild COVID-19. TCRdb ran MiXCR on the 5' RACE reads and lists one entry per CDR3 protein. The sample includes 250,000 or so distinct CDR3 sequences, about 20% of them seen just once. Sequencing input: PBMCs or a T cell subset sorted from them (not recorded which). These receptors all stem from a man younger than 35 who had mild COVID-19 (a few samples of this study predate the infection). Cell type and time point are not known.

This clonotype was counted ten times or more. The CDR3 nucleotides read TGTGCCAGCAGCTCCACCCTAGCGGCCAACAATGAGCAGTTCTTC. This sequence encodes CASSSTLAANNEQFF. The chain has TRBV7-2 and TRBJ2-1; 7 nucleotides match TRBD2. The CDR3 totals 15 residues. The junction had 8 bases not matched to a gene; V was cut back by 4 bases and J by 5 bases. The germline V gene encodes CDR1 SGHTA and CDR2 FQGNSA. The full variable domain, completed using reference TRBV7-2 and TRBJ2-1, is GAGVSQSPSNKVTEKGKDVELRCDPISGHTALYWYRQSLGQGLEFLIYFQGNSAPDKSGLPSDRFSAERTGGSVSTLTIQRTQQEDSAVYLCASSSTLAANNEQFFGPGTRLTVL.

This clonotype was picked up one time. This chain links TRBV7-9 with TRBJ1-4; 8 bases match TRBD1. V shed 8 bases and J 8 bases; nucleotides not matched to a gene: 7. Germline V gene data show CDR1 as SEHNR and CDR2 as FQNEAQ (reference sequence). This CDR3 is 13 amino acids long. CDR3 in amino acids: CASGTGGREKLFF. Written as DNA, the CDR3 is TGTGCCAGCGGCACAGGGGGGAGAGAAAAACTGTTTTTT. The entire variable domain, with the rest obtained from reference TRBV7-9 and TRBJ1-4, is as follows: DTGVSQNPRHKITKRGQNVTFRCDPISEHNRLYWYRQTLGQGPEFLTYFQNEAQLEKSRLLSDRFSAERPKGSFSTLEIQRTEQGDSAMYLCASGTGGREKLFFGSGTQLSVL.

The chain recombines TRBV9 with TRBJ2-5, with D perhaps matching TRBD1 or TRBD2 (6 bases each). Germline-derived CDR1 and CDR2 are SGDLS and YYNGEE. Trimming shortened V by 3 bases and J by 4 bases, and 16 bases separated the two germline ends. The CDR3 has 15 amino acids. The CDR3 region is CASSEGGYQGETQYF. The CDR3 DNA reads TGTGCCAGCAGCGAAGGGGGGTATCAGGGAGAGACCCAGTACTTC.

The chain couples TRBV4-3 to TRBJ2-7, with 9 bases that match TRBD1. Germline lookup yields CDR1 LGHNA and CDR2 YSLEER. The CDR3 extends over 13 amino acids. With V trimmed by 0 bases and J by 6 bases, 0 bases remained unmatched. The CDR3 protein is CASSQETGGEQYF. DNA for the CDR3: TGCGCCAGCAGCCAAGAGACAGGGGGCGAGCAGTACTTC.

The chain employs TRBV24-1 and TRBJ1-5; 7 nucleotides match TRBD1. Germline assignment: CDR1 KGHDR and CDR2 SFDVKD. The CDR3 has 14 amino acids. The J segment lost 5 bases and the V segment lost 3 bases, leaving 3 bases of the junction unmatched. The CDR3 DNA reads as TGTGCCACCAGTGATGTAACAGGGGATCAGCCCCAGCATTTT. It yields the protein CATSDVTGDQPQHF.